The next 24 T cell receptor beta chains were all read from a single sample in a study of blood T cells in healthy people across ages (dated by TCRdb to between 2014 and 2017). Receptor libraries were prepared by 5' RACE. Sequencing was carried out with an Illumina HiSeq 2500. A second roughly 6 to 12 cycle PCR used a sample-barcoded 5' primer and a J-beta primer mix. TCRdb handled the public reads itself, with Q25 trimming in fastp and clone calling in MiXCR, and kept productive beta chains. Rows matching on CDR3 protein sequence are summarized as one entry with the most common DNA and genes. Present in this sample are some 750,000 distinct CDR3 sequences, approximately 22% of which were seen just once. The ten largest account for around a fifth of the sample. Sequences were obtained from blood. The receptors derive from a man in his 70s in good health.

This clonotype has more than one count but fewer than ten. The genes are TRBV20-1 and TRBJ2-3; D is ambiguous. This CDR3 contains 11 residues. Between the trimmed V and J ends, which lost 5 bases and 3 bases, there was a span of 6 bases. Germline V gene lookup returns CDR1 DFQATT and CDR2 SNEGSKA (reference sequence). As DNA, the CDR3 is TGCAGTGCTTTTCCGACAGATACGCAGTATTTT. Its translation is CSAFPTDTQYF.

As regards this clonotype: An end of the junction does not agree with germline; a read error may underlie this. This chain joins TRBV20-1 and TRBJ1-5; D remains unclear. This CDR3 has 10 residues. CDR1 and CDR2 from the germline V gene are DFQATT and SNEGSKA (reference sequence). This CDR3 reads CSTSNQPQHF. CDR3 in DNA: TGCAGTACTAGCAATCAGCCCCAGCATTTT.

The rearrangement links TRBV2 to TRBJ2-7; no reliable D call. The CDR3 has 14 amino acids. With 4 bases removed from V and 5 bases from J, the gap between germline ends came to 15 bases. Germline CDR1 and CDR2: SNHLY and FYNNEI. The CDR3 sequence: CASSVSRSFHEQYV. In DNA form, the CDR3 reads TGTGCCAGCAGTGTCAGTAGGTCCTTCCACGAGCAGTACGTC.

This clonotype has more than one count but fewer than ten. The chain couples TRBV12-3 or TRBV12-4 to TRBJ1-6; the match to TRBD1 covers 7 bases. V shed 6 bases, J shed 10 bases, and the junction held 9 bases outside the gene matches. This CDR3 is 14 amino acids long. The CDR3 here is CASSRTGRGSPLHF. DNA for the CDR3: TGTGCCAGCAGCCGGACAGGCCGGGGGTCACCCCTCCACTTT.

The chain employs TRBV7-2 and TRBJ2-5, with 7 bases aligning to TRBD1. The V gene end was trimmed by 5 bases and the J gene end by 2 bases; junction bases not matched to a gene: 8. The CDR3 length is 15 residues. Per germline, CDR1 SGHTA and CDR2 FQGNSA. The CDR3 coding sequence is TGTGCCAGCAGCCAGGGACAGATAGAACAAGAGACCCAGTACTTC. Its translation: CASSQGQIEQETQYF.

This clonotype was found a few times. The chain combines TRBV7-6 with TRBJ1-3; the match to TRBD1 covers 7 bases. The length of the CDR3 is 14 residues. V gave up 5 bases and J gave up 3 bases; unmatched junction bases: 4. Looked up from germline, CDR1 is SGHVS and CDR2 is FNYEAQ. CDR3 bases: TGTGCCAGCAGCGTGACAGGGTTTGGAAACACCATATATTTT. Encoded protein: CASSVTGFGNTIYF.

CDR3: CASTHRGGNEQFF. The CDR3 bases are TGTGCCAGCACACACAGGGGAGGGAATGAGCAGTTCTTC. The chain has TRBV6-5 and TRBJ2-1, with D perhaps being TRBD1 or TRBD2 (7 bases each). V shed 7 bases and J shed 7 bases, with 14 bases lying between them. Per the germline V gene, CDR1 is MNHEY and CDR2 is SVGAGI. The CDR3 is made up of 13 amino acids.

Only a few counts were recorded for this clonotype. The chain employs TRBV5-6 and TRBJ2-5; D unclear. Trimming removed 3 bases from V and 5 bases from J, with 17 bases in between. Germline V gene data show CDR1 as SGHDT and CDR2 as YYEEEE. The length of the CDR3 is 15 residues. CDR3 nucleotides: TGTGCCAGCAGCTCGCCGGGTAGTTTGTGGGAGACCCAGTACTTC. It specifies CASSSPGSLWETQYF.

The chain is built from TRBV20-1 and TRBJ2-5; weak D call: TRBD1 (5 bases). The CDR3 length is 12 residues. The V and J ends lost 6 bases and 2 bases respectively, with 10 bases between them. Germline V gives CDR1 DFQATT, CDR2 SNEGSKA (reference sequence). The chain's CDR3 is CSAYWTQETQYF. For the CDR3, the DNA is TGCAGTGCGTACTGGACACAAGAGACCCAGTACTTC.

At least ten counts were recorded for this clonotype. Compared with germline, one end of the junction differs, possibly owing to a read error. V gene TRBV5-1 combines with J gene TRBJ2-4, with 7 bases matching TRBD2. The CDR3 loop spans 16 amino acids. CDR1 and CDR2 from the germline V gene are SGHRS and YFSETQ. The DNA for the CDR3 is TGTGCCAGCAGTTTATTAGCGGGCTTAGCCAAAAACATTCAGTACTTC. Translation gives CASSLLAGLAKNIQYF.

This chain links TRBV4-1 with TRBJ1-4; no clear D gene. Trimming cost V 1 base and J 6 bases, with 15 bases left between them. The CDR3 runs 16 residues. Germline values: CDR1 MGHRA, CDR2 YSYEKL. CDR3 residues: CASSQGAGSLDEKLFF. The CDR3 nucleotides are TGCGCCAGCAGCCAAGGTGCGGGGTCGTTGGATGAAAAACTGTTTTTT.

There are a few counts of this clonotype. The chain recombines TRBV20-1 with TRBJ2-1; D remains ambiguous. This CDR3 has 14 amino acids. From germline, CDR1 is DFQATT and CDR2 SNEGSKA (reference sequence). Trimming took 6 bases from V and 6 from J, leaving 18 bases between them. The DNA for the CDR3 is TGCAGTGCACCACCTCCTGATCTAAGCAATGAGCAGTTCTTC. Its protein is CSAPPPDLSNEQFF.

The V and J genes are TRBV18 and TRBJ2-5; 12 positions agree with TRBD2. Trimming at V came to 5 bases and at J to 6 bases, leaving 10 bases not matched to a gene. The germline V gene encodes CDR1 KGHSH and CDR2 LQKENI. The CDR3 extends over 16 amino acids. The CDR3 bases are TGTGCCAGCTCAGCCAGGACTAGCGGGAACGTACAGACCCAGTACTTC. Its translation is CASSARTSGNVQTQYF.

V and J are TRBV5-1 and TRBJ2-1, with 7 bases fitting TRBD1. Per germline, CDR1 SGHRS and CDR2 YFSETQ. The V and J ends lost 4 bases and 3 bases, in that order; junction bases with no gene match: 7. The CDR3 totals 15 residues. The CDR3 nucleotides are TGCGCCAGCAGCCCCGATGGGACAGTCTACAATGAGCAGTTCTTC. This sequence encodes CASSPDGTVYNEQFF.

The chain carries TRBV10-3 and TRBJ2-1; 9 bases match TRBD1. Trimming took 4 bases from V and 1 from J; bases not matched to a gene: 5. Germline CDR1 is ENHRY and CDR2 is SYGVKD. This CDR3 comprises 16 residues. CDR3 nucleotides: TGTGCCATCAGTGTTTTGGACAGGGGATCCTACAATGAGCAGTTCTTC. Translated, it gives CAISVLDRGSYNEQFF.

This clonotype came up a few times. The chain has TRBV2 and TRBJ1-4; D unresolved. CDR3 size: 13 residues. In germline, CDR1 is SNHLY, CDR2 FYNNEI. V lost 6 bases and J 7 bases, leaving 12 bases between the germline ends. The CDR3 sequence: CASRTLRGEKLFF. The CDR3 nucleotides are TGTGCCAGCAGGACCCTCCGGGGTGAAAAACTGTTTTTT.

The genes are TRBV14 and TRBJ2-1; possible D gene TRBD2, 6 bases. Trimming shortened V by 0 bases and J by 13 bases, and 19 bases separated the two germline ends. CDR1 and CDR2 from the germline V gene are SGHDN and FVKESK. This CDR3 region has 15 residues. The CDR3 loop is CASSQEGGLMVPQFF. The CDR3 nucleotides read TGTGCCAGCAGCCAAGAAGGCGGACTAATGGTTCCCCAGTTCTTC.

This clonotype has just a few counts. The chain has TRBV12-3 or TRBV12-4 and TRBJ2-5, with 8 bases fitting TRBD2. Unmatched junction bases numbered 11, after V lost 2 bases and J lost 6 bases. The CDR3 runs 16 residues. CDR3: CASSLRVGGGQKTQYF. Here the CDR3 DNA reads TGTGCCAGCAGTTTAAGGGTCGGCGGGGGGCAAAAGACCCAGTACTTC.

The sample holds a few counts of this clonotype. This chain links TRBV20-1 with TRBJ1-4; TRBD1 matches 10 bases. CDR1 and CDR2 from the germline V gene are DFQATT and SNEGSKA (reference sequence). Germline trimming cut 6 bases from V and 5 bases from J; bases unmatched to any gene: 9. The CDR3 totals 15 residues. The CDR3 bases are TGCAGTGCCAAACCTCCGGGACAGGGGAATGAAAAACTGTTTTTT. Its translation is CSAKPPGQGNEKLFF.

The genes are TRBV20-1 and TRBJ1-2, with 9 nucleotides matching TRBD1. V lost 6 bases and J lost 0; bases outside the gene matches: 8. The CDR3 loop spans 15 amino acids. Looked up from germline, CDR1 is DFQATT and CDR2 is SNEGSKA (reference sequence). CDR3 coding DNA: TGCAGTGCAGGAGGGGACAGGGACACTAACTATGGCTACACCTTC. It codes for CSAGGDRDTNYGYTF.

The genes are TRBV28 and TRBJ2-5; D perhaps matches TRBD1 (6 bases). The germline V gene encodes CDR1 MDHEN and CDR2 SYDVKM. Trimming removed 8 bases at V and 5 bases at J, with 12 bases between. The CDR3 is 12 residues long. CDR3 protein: CASRQGWETQYF. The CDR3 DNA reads TGTGCCAGCCGTCAGGGGTGGGAGACCCAGTACTTC. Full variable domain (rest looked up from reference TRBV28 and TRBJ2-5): DVKVTQSSRYLVKRTGEKVFLECVQDMDHENMFWYRQDPGLGLRLIYFSYDVKMKEKGDIPEGYSVSREKKERFSLILESASTNQTSMYLCASRQGWETQYFGPGTRLLVL.

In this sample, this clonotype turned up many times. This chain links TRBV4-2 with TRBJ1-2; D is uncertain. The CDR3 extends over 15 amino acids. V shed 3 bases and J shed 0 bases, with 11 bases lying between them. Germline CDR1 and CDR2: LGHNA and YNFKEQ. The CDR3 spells CASSQGSAANYGYTF. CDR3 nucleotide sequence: TGTGCCAGCAGCCAGGGATCAGCTGCTAACTATGGCTACACCTTC.

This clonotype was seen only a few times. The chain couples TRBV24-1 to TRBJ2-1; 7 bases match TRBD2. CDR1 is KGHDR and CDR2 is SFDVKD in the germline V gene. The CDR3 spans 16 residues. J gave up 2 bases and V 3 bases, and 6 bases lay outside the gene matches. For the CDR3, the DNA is TGTGCCACCAGTGATATGGGGGGGAGCGCCTACAATGAGCAGTTCTTC. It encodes CATSDMGGSAYNEQFF.

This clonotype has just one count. CDR3 in amino acids: CASSLGGGRQPQHF. The CDR3 coding sequence is TGTGCCAGCAGCTTAGGAGGGGGCCGACAGCCCCAGCATTTT. The chain uses TRBV13 and TRBJ1-5; 7 nucleotides agree with TRBD1. Trimming cost V 0 bases and J 7 bases; bases outside gene matches: 3. Germline CDR1 is PRHDT and CDR2 is FYEKMQ (reference sequence). The CDR3 consists of 14 residues.